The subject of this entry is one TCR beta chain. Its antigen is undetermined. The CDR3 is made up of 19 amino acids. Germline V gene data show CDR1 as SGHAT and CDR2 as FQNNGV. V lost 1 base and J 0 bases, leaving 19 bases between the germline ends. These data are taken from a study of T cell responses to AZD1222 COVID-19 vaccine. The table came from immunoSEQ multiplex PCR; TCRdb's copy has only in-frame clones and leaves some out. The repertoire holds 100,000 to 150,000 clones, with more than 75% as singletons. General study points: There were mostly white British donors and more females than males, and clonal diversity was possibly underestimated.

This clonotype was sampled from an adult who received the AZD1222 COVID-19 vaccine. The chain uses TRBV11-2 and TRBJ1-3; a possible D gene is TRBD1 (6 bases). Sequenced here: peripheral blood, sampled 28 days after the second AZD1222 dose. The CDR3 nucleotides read TGTGCCAGCAGCTTAGTGGGGGGCGGAAGTCCCAACTCTGGAAACACCATATATTTT. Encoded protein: CASSLVGGGSPNSGNTIYF.